This section outlines one T cell receptor (beta chain) sequence together with its context. What it binds is not known. The data stem from a study of shared clonotypes between healthy human individuals. Sequencing was performed with immunoSEQ multiplex PCR; in TCRdb, only in-frame clones are kept and a portion is missing. The data contain some 2,100,000 clones, around 95% of them seen just once; the ten biggest clones take up over 0.1%. Notes on the study in general: A few donors showed sharing of approximately 5% of naive CD4 clonotypes. Memory subsets generally showed smaller estimated richness than naive subsets did.

Trimming shortened V by 4 bases and J by 2 bases, and 14 bases separated the two germline ends. CDR1 MGHRA and CDR2 YSYEKL come from the germline V gene. The CDR3 loop spans 15 amino acids. Sequenced material: naive CD4+ T cells sorted from blood. Documented subset: CD45RA+ positively selected. The rearrangement uses TRBV4-1 and TRBJ1-2; D ambiguous. The clonotype originates from a man aged 18 to 30 in good health. The CDR3 here is CASSPPWQLNYGYTF. CDR3 nucleotide sequence: TGCGCCAGCAGCCCTCCGTGGCAGCTCAACTATGGCTACACCTTC.